Listed here are 27 T cell receptor beta chains from one sample, sequenced in a study of CD8 T cells in Susac syndrome. RNA, at about 0.45 to 1 ug, was reverse transcribed with random hexamers. TCRdb re-derived calls from the immunoSEQ multiplex PCR reads in MiXCR, one entry per CDR3 protein. The sample contains approximately 160,000 distinct CDR3 sequences, 95% to 97% of which appear only once. The material sequenced was CD4+ T cells from PBMCs. These receptors originate from a human donor with Susac syndrome.

The rearrangement uses TRBV28 and TRBJ2-7; 8 bases match TRBD2. V dropped 6 bases and J dropped 3; count of bases not matched to a gene: 10. This CDR3 is 15 amino acids long. Germline loops: CDR1 MDHEN, CDR2 SYDVKM. The CDR3 sequence is CASSLPLGLVYEQYF. In DNA, the CDR3 is TGTGCCAGCAGCCTCCCCCTGGGACTAGTCTACGAGCAGTACTTC.

In this sample, this clonotype turned up once. CDR3 DNA sequence: TGTGCCAGCAGTTTTGAGACAGGGTACTACGAGCAGTACTTC. This codes for CASSFETGYYEQYF. The chain combines TRBV12-3 or TRBV12-4 with TRBJ2-7, with TRBD1 matching 7 bases. The ends lost 3 bases at V and 3 bases at J; junction bases unmatched: 5. The CDR3 length is 14 residues.

The chain has TRBV24-1 and TRBJ2-3, with 7 bases lining up with TRBD1. Germline assignment: CDR1 KGHDR and CDR2 SFDVKD. This CDR3 region has 17 residues. V dropped 4 bases and J dropped 1; count of bases not matched to a gene: 10. The CDR3 DNA is TGTGCCACCAGTGACCTACGACAGGGCTACGGCACAGATACGCAGTATTTT. This encodes CATSDLRQGYGTDTQYF.

The chain is built from TRBV9 and TRBJ1-2; no clear D. Per germline, CDR1 SGDLS and CDR2 YYNGEE. Trimming removed 4 bases at V and 3 bases at J, with 4 bases between. The length of the CDR3 is 11 residues. The CDR3 sequence is CASSTDYGYTF. The CDR3 DNA follows: TGTGCCAGCAGCACCGACTATGGCTACACCTTC. Filled out from reference TRBV9 and TRBJ1-2, the complete variable domain reads DSGVTQTPKHLITATGQRVTLRCSPRSGDLSVYWYQQSLDQGLQFLIQYYNGEERAKGNILERFSAQQFPDLHSELNLSSLELGDSALYFCASSTDYGYTFGSGTRLTVV.

The table lists this clonotype with a few counts. The chain recombines TRBV30 with TRBJ2-2, with D hard to call. Trimming removed 0 bases from V and 6 bases from J, with 8 bases in between. There are 13 residues in the CDR3. Germline V gives CDR1 GTSNPN, CDR2 SVGIG (reference sequence). The CDR3 DNA reads TGTGCCTGGAGTGTACGTACATCCGGGGAGCTGTTTTTT. Its translation: CAWSVRTSGELFF.

V gene TRBV5-1 combines with J gene TRBJ2-1; 8 bases are a match to TRBD2. Trimming cost V 4 bases and J 15 bases; bases outside gene matches: 12. The CDR3 has 13 residues. Germline V gene sequence: CDR1 SGHRS, CDR2 YFSETQ. The CDR3 DNA reads as TGCGCCAGCAGCCCGGCCGTCGGGAGGGCATCGTTCTTC. Translated, it gives CASSPAVGRASFF.

V usage is TRBV29-1 and J usage is TRBJ2-7; a possible D gene is TRBD1 (6 bases). The V end was cut by 4 bases, the J end by 1 base, with 11 bases between. CDR1 is SQVTM, CDR2 ANQGSEA, per germline. The CDR3 totals 13 residues. The CDR3 DNA reads as TGCAGCGTTGCTTCCGGGACATCCTACGAGCAGTACTTC. It translates to CSVASGTSYEQYF.

The chain joins TRBV7-9 to TRBJ2-3, with a weak D call TRBD1 (6 bases). Trimming removed 4 bases at V and 11 bases at J, with 16 bases between. This CDR3 is 13 amino acids long. Germline CDR1 SEHNR, CDR2 FQNEAQ (reference sequence). This chain's CDR3 is CASSSIRGRGQYF. In DNA form, the CDR3 reads TGTGCCAGCAGCTCGATCAGGGGACGAGGGCAGTATTTT.

This clonotype was recorded only once. The gene calls are TRBV30 and TRBJ1-1; D unclear. The ends were cut back, 3 bases at V and 8 bases at J, with 13 bases in the middle. Germline-derived CDR1 and CDR2 are GTSNPN and SVGIG (reference sequence). CDR3 length: 12 amino acids. CDR3 nucleotide sequence: TGTGCCTGGAGCACCGGGCAGATCGAAGCTTTCTTT. Translating it yields CAWSTGQIEAFF. The full variable domain, in which reference TRBV30 and TRBJ1-1 provide the parts outside the CDR3, is SQTIHQWPATLVQPVGSPLSLECTVEGTSNPNLYWYRQAAGRGLQLLFYSVGIGQISSEVPQNLSASRPQDRQFILSSKKLLLSDSGFYLCAWSTGQIEAFFGQGTRLTVV.

The genes are TRBV20-1 and TRBJ2-7; TRBD1 aligns across 9 bases. The CDR3 extends over 15 amino acids. With V trimmed by 3 bases and J by 5 bases, 11 bases remained unmatched. CDR1 is DFQATT and CDR2 is SNEGSKA in the germline V gene (reference sequence). Here the CDR3 reads CSARGGTGMVHEQYV. The CDR3 coding sequence is TGCAGTGCTAGGGGTGGGACAGGGATGGTTCACGAGCAGTACGTC.

The V call is TRBV6-2 or TRBV6-3, the J call TRBJ2-6; no clear D gene. The CDR3 sequence is 16 residues long. Trimming removed 2 bases at V and 1 base at J, with 9 bases between. CDR1 is MNHEY, CDR2 SVGEGT, per germline. CDR3 residues: CASSYPTGSGANVLTF. Here the CDR3 DNA reads TGTGCCAGCAGTTACCCTACTGGTTCTGGGGCCAACGTCCTGACTTTC.

The chain is built from TRBV20-1 and TRBJ2-7; D ambiguous. In germline, CDR1 is DFQATT, CDR2 SNEGSKA (reference sequence). Trimming pared 0 bases from V and 1 base from J, leaving 10 bases between. This CDR3 has 14 residues. In DNA form, the CDR3 reads TGCAGTGCTAGAGATCAGGCCGGTTCCTACGAGCAGTACGTC. This gives the protein CSARDQAGSYEQYV.

V usage is TRBV13 and J usage is TRBJ1-6, with D possibly being TRBD1 (5 bases). Trimming left V 7 bases short and J 10 bases short, with 26 bases between. The CDR3 runs 17 residues. The germline V gene has CDR1 PRHDT and CDR2 FYEKMQ (reference sequence). CDR3 coding DNA: TGTGCCAGCATCACACCCCGTAGCGGGGGTATCGGGTCACCCCTCCACTTT. Residues: CASITPRSGGIGSPLHF.

The chain is built from TRBV2 and TRBJ1-5, with D tentatively TRBD1 (5 bases). The CDR3 sequence is 12 residues long. Looked up from germline, CDR1 is SNHLY and CDR2 is FYNNEI. Trimming cost V 3 bases and J 7 bases, with 7 bases left between them. The CDR3 protein is CASSERGQPQHF. For the CDR3, the DNA is TGTGCCAGCAGTGAGAGGGGCCAGCCCCAGCATTTT.

The J gene is TRBJ1-5, the V gene TRBV20-1, with 8 bases identical to TRBD1. The V gene end was trimmed by 6 bases and the J gene end by 6 bases; junction bases not matched to a gene: 10. This CDR3 region has 14 residues. CDR1 is DFQATT and CDR2 is SNEGSKA in the germline V gene (reference sequence). Here the CDR3 DNA reads TGCAGTGCCCGATCAGGGGGCTACTCTCAGCCCCAGCATTTT. This gives the protein CSARSGGYSQPQHF.

V usage is TRBV20-1 and J usage is TRBJ2-4, with 14 bases aligning to TRBD2. CDR1 is DFQATT and CDR2 is SNEGSKA in the germline V gene (reference sequence). The trim removed 5 bases at V and 9 bases at J, leaving 9 bases unmatched. CDR3 length equals 15 residues. CDR3 DNA sequence: TGCAGTGCTGGACTAGCGGGAGGCCCGGAAGGCATTCAGTACTTC. The encoded protein is CSAGLAGGPEGIQYF.

The J gene is TRBJ2-3, the V gene TRBV20-1, with 11 bases lining up with TRBD2. CDR1 is DFQATT and CDR2 is SNEGSKA in the germline V gene (reference sequence). This CDR3 comprises 20 residues. The V segment lost 3 bases and the J segment 1 base; nucleotides outside the gene matches: 18. In nucleotides, the CDR3 is TGCAGTGCTAGTTGGGGACTTGGGCTAGCGGGAGGAATTGGCACAGATACGCAGTATTTT. Protein: CSASWGLGLAGGIGTDTQYF.

This clonotype was seen once. The chain uses TRBV3-1 and TRBJ2-7; D unclear. The germline V gene encodes CDR1 LGHDT and CDR2 YNNKEL (reference sequence). This CDR3 comprises 14 residues. The V and J ends lost 3 bases and 0 bases respectively, with 9 bases between them. The CDR3 loop is CASSQLGTSYEQYF. The DNA of the CDR3 is TGTGCCAGCAGCCAGCTAGGCACCTCCTACGAGCAGTACTTC.

This chain connects TRBV7-2 to TRBJ2-7; possibly TRBD1 for D (5 bases). The CDR3 covers 14 residues. CDR1 is SGHTA, CDR2 FQGNSA, per germline. V lost 5 bases and J 0 bases, leaving 11 bases between the germline ends. Here the CDR3 DNA reads TGTGCCAGCAGCCGGACACTTGGCTCCTACGAGCAGTACTTC. Its protein is CASSRTLGSYEQYF.

This chain uses TRBV27 with TRBJ2-1; 10 bases line up with TRBD2. The germline V gene encodes CDR1 MNHEY and CDR2 SMNVEV (reference sequence). Trimming cost V 5 bases and J 3 bases; bases outside gene matches: 7. The CDR3 is 16 amino acids. The CDR3 loop reads CASSRTGLAYYNEQFF. In DNA, the CDR3 is TGTGCCAGCAGTCGGACGGGACTAGCGTACTACAATGAGCAGTTCTTC.

The chain has TRBV30 and TRBJ2-3; 8 nucleotides align to TRBD1. The CDR3 extends over 14 amino acids. After removal of 4 bases from V and 0 bases from J, the junction contained 3 bases not matched to a gene. Per the germline V gene, CDR1 is GTSNPN and CDR2 is SVGIG (reference sequence). CDR3 in DNA: TGTGCCTGGAAACAGGGGGTTAGCACAGATACGCAGTATTTT. Protein: CAWKQGVSTDTQYF.

The V call is TRBV6-5, the J call TRBJ2-3; 16 nucleotides match TRBD2. V was pared by 6 bases and J by 10 bases, with 7 bases of the junction left unmatched. This CDR3 contains 15 residues. Germline-derived CDR1 and CDR2 are MNHEY and SVGAGI. The CDR3 DNA follows: TGTGCCAGCAGACCTCCTGGGACTAGCGGGAGGGCGCAGTATTTT. Translated, it gives CASRPPGTSGRAQYF.

V gene TRBV19 combines with J gene TRBJ2-5, with 10 bases fitting TRBD1. V dropped 4 bases and J dropped 5; count of bases not matched to a gene: 1. The CDR3 sequence is 13 residues long. Germline CDR1 is LNHDA and CDR2 is SQIVND (reference sequence). The CDR3 DNA is TGTGCCAGTAGTAAGACAGGGGGCGAGACCCAGTACTTC. This translates into CASSKTGGETQYF.

The genes are TRBV6-2 or TRBV6-3 and TRBJ2-1; D not certain. CDR3 size: 13 residues. Per germline, CDR1 MNHEY and CDR2 SVGEGT. V lost 6 bases to trimming and J lost 4 bases, with 10 bases between them. CDR3 DNA: TGTGCCAGCAGCCGGTTAGAGTACAATGAGCAGTTCTTC. Residues: CASSRLEYNEQFF.

This chain uses TRBV6-5 with TRBJ1-2, with D unclear. V shed 5 bases and J shed 1 base, with 8 bases lying between them. The CDR3 sequence is 13 residues long. Germline V gene sequence: CDR1 MNHEY, CDR2 SVGAGI. CDR3 in DNA: TGTGCCAGCAGTAGAGACCTTAACTATGGCTACACCTTC. The encoded protein is CASSRDLNYGYTF.

The chain has TRBV19 and TRBJ2-7; 7 bases match TRBD1. Germline V lookup: CDR1 LNHDA, CDR2 SQIVND (reference sequence). V was clipped by 5 bases and J by 3 bases; unmatched bases: 10. The CDR3 totals 15 residues. The CDR3 loop is CASSVQQGNLYEQYF. CDR3 sequence (DNA): TGTGCCAGTAGTGTTCAACAGGGGAACCTCTACGAGCAGTACTTC.

The CDR3 sequence is CSARGNGELFF. The CDR3, as DNA: TGCAGTGCTAGAGGGAACGGGGAGCTGTTTTTT. The rearrangement links TRBV20-1 to TRBJ2-2; no clear D gene. Germline CDR1 reads DFQATT; CDR2 reads SNEGSKA (reference sequence). CDR3 size: 11 residues. Trimming left V 1 base short and J 7 bases short, with 4 bases between.